Sequencing of this TCR beta chain was carried out in a study of T cell responses to AZD1222 COVID-19 vaccine. Produced via immunoSEQ multiplex PCR; TCRdb's table is partial and in-frame only. Of about 140,000 clones listed, just under 95% were seen once; the top ten hold approximately 4.8%. This CDR3 is 16 amino acids long. The germline gives CDR1 SEHNR, CDR2 FQNEAQ (reference sequence). Losses at the gene ends were 7 bases for V and 0 bases for J; bases not matched to a gene: 4. This clone was detected a few times. Specimen: peripheral blood, collected on day 0 of AZD1222 vaccination. This chain uses TRBV7-9 with TRBJ1-6; 9 bases map to TRBD1. The origin of this receptor is an adult in good health. CDR3 nucleotide sequence: TGTGCCAGCACCGACAGGGGGGCCTCCTATAATTCACCCCTCCACTTT. It encodes CASTDRGASYNSPLHF.